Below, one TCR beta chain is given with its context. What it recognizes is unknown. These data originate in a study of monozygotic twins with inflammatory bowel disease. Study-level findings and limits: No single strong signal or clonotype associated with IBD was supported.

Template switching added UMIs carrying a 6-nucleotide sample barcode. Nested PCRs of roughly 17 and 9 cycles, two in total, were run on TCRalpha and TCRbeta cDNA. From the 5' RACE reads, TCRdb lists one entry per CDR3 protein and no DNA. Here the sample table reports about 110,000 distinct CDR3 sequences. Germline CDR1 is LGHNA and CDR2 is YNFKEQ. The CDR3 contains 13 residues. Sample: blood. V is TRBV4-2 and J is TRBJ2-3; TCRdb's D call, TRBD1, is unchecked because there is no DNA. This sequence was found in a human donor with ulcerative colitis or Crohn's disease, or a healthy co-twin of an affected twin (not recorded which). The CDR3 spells CASSASGGYTQYF.